Listed below are T cell receptor beta chains from one sample, sequenced in a study of T cells in Graves' hyperthyroidism and ophthalmopathy. TCRdb reprocessed the multiplex PCR reads via MiXCR and lists one record per CDR3 protein. The table lists some 460,000 distinct CDR3 sequences, 15% to 19% of them singletons, with over 12% in the top ten. Sequencing was performed on blood. The receptors were gathered from a woman under 30 with Graves' hyperthyroidism. Both conserved end residues are part of each CDR3. Not all rows give a size; the values are once, few, many and, for expanded clones, a class.

J gene | clone size | V gene | CDR3 protein
TRBJ2-2 | . | TRBV2 | CASSDRTGLTGELFF
TRBJ2-7 | many | TRBV4-1 | CASSQASGGAKDEQYF
TRBJ2-5 | many | TRBV20-1 | CSAPGGSGYQETQYF
TRBJ2-5 | many | TRBV24-1 | CATSTSGRAIQETQYF
TRBJ2-1 | many | TRBV11-2 | CASSLGLPTSGAGYEQFF
TRBJ1-2 | many | TRBV20-1 | CSVLRGEGGYTF
TRBJ1-2 | . | TRBV20-1 | CSALDRGRGYTF
TRBJ2-4 | many | TRBV7-2 | CASSLVAGDGIQYF
TRBJ2-3 | many | TRBV7-3 | CASSLTPGRALTDTQYF
TRBJ2-1 | few | TRBV6-2/TRBV6-3 | CASSYSLAGGRGYNEQFF
TRBJ2-1 | . | TRBV11-2 | CASSLVASGSLGSSYNEQFF